These T cell receptor beta chains were read from a single sample in a study of CD8 T cells in ankylosing spondylitis. Using its own MiXCR run on the 5' RACE reads, TCRdb lists one record per CDR3 protein. The data hold some 200,000 distinct CDR3 sequences, with roughly 18% observed a single time. The source material was blood, either unsorted or a sorted T cell fraction (not recorded which). The origin of the receptors is a male donor between 5 and 29 years old with ankylosing spondylitis or in good health (not recorded which). Both conserved end residues are part of each CDR3. D genes are given only for firm matches. Only some rows state a clone size, as once, few, many or a class for expanded clones.

clone size	D gene	J gene	V gene	CDR3 protein	CDR3 DNA
-	-	TRBJ2-7	TRBV12-3/TRBV12-4	CASCLLGTSYEQYF	TGTGCCAGCTGTTTACTAGGGACCTCCTACGAGCAGTACTTC
many	TRBD1	TRBJ2-7	TRBV20-1	CSAPGTGGYEQYF	TGCAGTGCGCCGGGGACAGGGGGCTACGAGCAGTACTTC
-	-	TRBJ2-5	TRBV11-2	CASGTPQETQYF	TGTGCCAGTGGGACACCTCAAGAGACCCAGTACTTC
many	-	TRBJ2-2	TRBV12-3/TRBV12-4	CASTSPPGELFF	TGTGCCAGCACCAGTCCCCCCGGGGAGCTGTTTTTT
many	-	TRBJ1-2	TRBV7-9	CANEMADNYGYTF	TGTGCCAACGAAATGGCAGATAACTATGGCTACACCTTC
-	-	TRBJ2-7	TRBV20-1	CSAWDLGGYEQYF	TGCAGTGCTTGGGATCTCGGGGGCTACGAGCAGTACTTC
many	-	TRBJ1-1	TRBV28	CASTRGTEAFF	TGTGCCAGCACCCGGGGGACTGAAGCTTTCTTT
many	TRBD2	TRBJ2-5	TRBV6-6	CASSYSALAGGQGAQYF	TGTGCCAGCAGTTACTCGGCACTAGCGGGAGGGCAAGGGGCCCAGTACTTC
many	-	TRBJ1-2	TRBV5-1	CASSLMTGTSYSYTF	TGCGCCAGCAGCTTAATGACCGGGACCTCCTATAGCTACACCTTC
many	-	TRBJ2-2	TRBV7-9	CASSNPSVPNTGELFF	TGTGCCAGCAGCAATCCTAGCGTCCCGAACACCGGGGAGCTGTTTTTT
many	-	TRBJ1-5	TRBV19	CASSPSGTRNQPQHF	TGTGCCAGTAGCCCCTCCGGGACAAGAAATCAGCCCCAGCATTTT
many	-	TRBJ2-1	TRBV5-1	CASSPGRDSFANEQFF	TGCGCCAGCAGCCCGGGAAGGGACTCATTTGCCAATGAGCAGTTCTTC
many	TRBD2	TRBJ2-2	TRBV20-1	CSARVVAGGTGELFF	TGCAGTGCTAGAGTCGTAGCGGGAGGGACCGGGGAGCTGTTTTTT
-	TRBD1	TRBJ2-6	TRBV12-3/TRBV12-4	CASSPGQDRVYFGANVLTF	TGTGCCAGCAGTCCAGGTCAGGACAGGGTATATTTTGGGGCCAACGTCCTGACTTTC
many	TRBD1	TRBJ1-2	TRBV12-3/TRBV12-4	CASSSDRGHGYTF	TGTGCCAGCAGCTCGGACAGGGGGCATGGCTACACCTTC
-	TRBD2	TRBJ2-1	TRBV5-1	CASSEAGGPLYEQFF	TGCGCCAGCAGCGAAGCGGGAGGGCCTCTCTATGAGCAGTTCTTC
-	TRBD1	TRBJ2-1	TRBV6-1	CASSAGQGGPYNEQFF	TGTGCCAGCAGTGCAGGACAGGGAGGCCCCTACAATGAGCAGTTCTTC
many	TRBD1	TRBJ1-5	TRBV20-1	CSAIRGTGLNQPQHF	TGCAGTGCTATCAGAGGGACAGGGTTAAATCAGCCCCAGCATTTT
many	-	TRBJ1-4	TRBV19	CASSGVLQTNEKLFF	TGTGCCAGTAGTGGAGTACTACAAACTAATGAAAAACTGTTTTTT
many	TRBD1	TRBJ2-6	TRBV4-3	CASSQEGTGSGANVLTF	TGCGCCAGCAGCCAAGAGGGGACAGGGTCTGGGGCCAACGTCCTGACTTTC
many	-	TRBJ2-3	TRBV27	CASSLFLRAKASTDTQYF	TGTGCCAGCAGTTTATTCTTGCGGGCGAAGGCAAGCACAGATACGCAGTATTTT
many	-	TRBJ2-4	TRBV14	CASSQDGGIQYF	TGTGCCAGCAGCCAAGATGGGGGCATTCAGTACTTC
many	-	TRBJ1-1	TRBV4-3	CASSQPDRNTEAFF	TGCGCCAGCAGCCAACCAGACAGGAACACTGAAGCTTTCTTT
many	TRBD2	TRBJ2-3	TRBV6-6	CASSYSGTSGDNTQYF	TGTGCCAGCAGTTACTCGGGGACTAGCGGGGACAATACGCAGTATTTT
many	TRBD2	TRBJ2-1	TRBV3-1	CASSQGFLRRAGPSYNEQFF	TGTGCCAGCAGCCAAGGTTTCTTGCGGAGAGCGGGACCTTCCTACAATGAGCAGTTCTTC
many	-	TRBJ2-1	TRBV7-6	CASSLGEVQFF	TGTGCCAGCAGCTTAGGAGAGGTGCAGTTCTTC
many	TRBD2	TRBJ2-3	TRBV9	CASGLAYTDTQYF	TGTGCCAGCGGACTAGCGTACACAGATACGCAGTATTTT
-	TRBD1	TRBJ2-7	TRBV28	CASSSRDRSYEQYF	TGTGCCAGCTCCTCCCGGGACAGGTCCTACGAGCAGTACTTC
many	-	TRBJ2-1	TRBV7-9	CASATISTRVNEQFF	TGTGCCAGCGCCACGATATCTACCAGGGTAAATGAGCAGTTCTTC
many	TRBD1	TRBJ1-5	TRBV4-1	CASSQGDRGGNQPQHF	TGCGCCAGCAGCCAGGGGGACAGGGGCGGCAATCAGCCCCAGCATTTT
many	-	TRBJ2-3	TRBV7-6	CASSSITTGLQYF	TGTGCCAGCAGCTCGATAACCACGGGACTGCAGTATTTT
many	TRBD1	TRBJ1-2	TRBV6-5	CASSIGQGAIYGYTF	TGTGCCAGCAGTATTGGACAGGGGGCTATATATGGCTACACCTTC
many	-	TRBJ2-7	TRBV24-1	CATSDLRGFDSYEQYF	TGTGCCACCAGTGATTTGCGAGGGTTTGATTCCTACGAGCAGTACTTC
many	-	TRBJ2-3	TRBV12-3/TRBV12-4	CASSGPSRVGDTQYF	TGTGCCAGCAGTGGCCCCTCTAGGGTTGGAGATACGCAGTATTTT
few	-	TRBJ2-3	TRBV5-6	CASSVSWDTQYF	TGTGCCAGCAGCGTATCTTGGGATACGCAGTATTTT
many	TRBD1	TRBJ1-1	TRBV3-1	CASSQGTGLTTEAFF	TGTGCCAGCAGCCAAGGGACAGGGTTGACGACTGAAGCTTTCTTT
-	-	TRBJ2-3	TRBV5-1	CASSFHAVKETDTQYF	TGCGCCAGCAGCTTTCATGCAGTAAAGGAAACAGATACGCAGTATTTT
few	TRBD2	TRBJ2-2	TRBV20-1	CSARVYPSGNRKELFF	TGCAGTGCTAGAGTGTACCCTAGCGGGAACAGGAAGGAGCTGTTTTTT
many	-	TRBJ1-1	TRBV6-2/TRBV6-3	CASKKERDTEAFF	TGTGCCAGCAAGAAAGAAAGGGACACTGAAGCTTTCTTT
many	TRBD1	TRBJ1-5	TRBV28	CASSPDRGSGPQHF	TGTGCCAGCAGTCCGGACAGGGGGTCGGGGCCCCAGCATTTT
many	-	TRBJ2-3	TRBV10-3	CAISGGVLSGTDTQYF	TGTGCCATCAGTGGAGGGGTCCTGTCTGGCACAGATACGCAGTATTTT
few	TRBD1	TRBJ1-1	TRBV7-9	CASSFVGQLTEAFF	TGTGCCAGCAGCTTCGTGGGACAGCTCACTGAAGCTTTCTTT
-	-	TRBJ2-2	TRBV29-1	CSVKPGTGELFF	TGCAGCGTCAAACCAGGGACCGGGGAGCTGTTTTTT
-	-	TRBJ2-1	TRBV19	CASSIGDGSSYNEQFF	TGTGCCAGTAGTATAGGCGACGGGAGCTCCTACAATGAGCAGTTCTTC
many	TRBD2	TRBJ2-7	TRBV11-2	CASSTRLAGGYEQYF	TGTGCCAGCAGCACCCGACTAGCGGGGGGCTACGAGCAGTACTTC
many	TRBD2	TRBJ2-3	TRBV20-1	CSAWLLAGAGTDTQYF	TGCAGTGCGTGGTTACTAGCGGGAGCGGGCACAGATACGCAGTATTTT
many	TRBD1	TRBJ2-1	TRBV5-1	CASSMTDRNEQFF	TGCGCCAGCAGCATGACGGACAGGAATGAGCAGTTCTTC
many	-	TRBJ1-4	TRBV7-9	CASSFGLVNEKLFF	TGTGCCAGCAGCTTCGGACTGGTTAATGAAAAACTGTTTTTT
many	-	TRBJ1-1	TRBV20-1	CSALRGGTEAFF	TGCAGTGCTCTCAGAGGGGGGACTGAAGCTTTCTTT
many	TRBD2	TRBJ2-4	TRBV11-3	CASSFERGGNIQYF	TGTGCCAGCAGCTTTGAGCGGGGGGGAAACATTCAGTACTTC
many	-	TRBJ1-1	TRBV5-1	CASSLEAYPAFF	TGCGCCAGCAGCTTGGAGGCCTACCCGGCTTTCTTT